The 26 T cell receptor beta chains presented below share a single source sample, sequenced in a study of shared clonotypes between healthy human individuals. Assay: immunoSEQ multiplex PCR; the TCRdb copy retains only in-frame clones and omits some. The table lists 110,000 or so clones, under 70% of them singletons. The sample consisted of memory CD8+ T cells sorted from blood. Subset specified: CD45RO+ cells pooled with CCR7-negative TemRA cells. Receptor source: a woman in her thirties in good health.

The chain recombines TRBV10-3 with TRBJ1-2; D might be TRBD1 (5 bases). V dropped 1 base and J dropped 4 bases, with 25 bases sitting between them. The V gene's germline CDR1 is ENHRY and CDR2 SYGVKD. The CDR3 spans 19 residues. The CDR3 coding sequence is TGTGCCATCAGTGAGTGGGGACGGAGCCACCATCCTGGAGGCTATGGCTACACCTTC. It is translated as CAISEWGRSHHPGGYGYTF.

The chain links TRBV28 to TRBJ2-5; unclear D gene. The end of the DNA is better explained by TRBJ2-7, so the J call may be wrong. The CDR3 runs to 12 residues. Germline CDR1 and CDR2: MDHEN and SYDVKM. This chain's CDR3 is CASSFARYEQYF. The CDR3 region has the DNA TGTGCCAGCAGTTTTGCGAGGTACGAGCAGTACTTC.

This clone was seen ten or more times. The rearrangement links TRBV6-4 to TRBJ2-3; 10 positions match TRBD2. V lost 8 bases, J lost 4 bases, and 12 bases stayed unmatched. The CDR3 consists of 16 residues. Germline V gives CDR1 MRHNA, CDR2 SNTAGT. DNA of the CDR3: TGTGCCAGCTCAGAAACTAGCGGGAAAGGGTCAGATACGCAGTATTTT. Amino acid sequence: CASSETSGKGSDTQYF.

The CDR3 DNA follows: TGTGCCAGCAGTTTAGTCCCGGGACAGAACACCGGGGAGCTGTTTTTT. Protein: CASSLVPGQNTGELFF. This rearrangement joins TRBV6-5 to TRBJ2-2, with D possibly matching TRBD1 (6 bases). Trimming removed 4 bases from V and 1 base from J, with 13 bases in between. The CDR3 has 16 residues. Germline V CDR1 and CDR2: MNHEY, SVGAGI.

The chain combines TRBV27 with TRBJ1-5, with D tentatively TRBD1 (6 bases). V gave up 4 bases and J gave up 5 bases, with 15 bases separating them. CDR1 is MNHEY and CDR2 is SMNVEV in the germline V gene (reference sequence). The CDR3 consists of 15 residues. CDR3 sequence: CASSYGGGGDQPQHF. In DNA form, the CDR3 reads TGTGCCAGCAGTTATGGGGGAGGGGGGGATCAGCCCCAGCATTTT.

The V call is TRBV7-2, the J call TRBJ1-5; D not resolved. V was trimmed by 4 bases and J by 0 bases, leaving 13 bases between them. The germline V gene has CDR1 SGHTA and CDR2 FQGNSA. The CDR3 consists of 16 residues. CDR3 amino acids: CASSSVGVGSNQPQHF. In DNA form, the CDR3 reads TGTGCCAGCAGCTCTGTCGGGGTAGGTAGCAATCAGCCCCAGCATTTT.

The chain has TRBV6-6 and TRBJ2-7, with 9 nucleotides matching TRBD1. The CDR3 has 14 amino acids. V trimming: 5 bases; J trimming: 4 bases; junction bases outside the gene matches: 6. Germline assignment: CDR1 MNHNY and CDR2 SVGAGI (reference sequence). The CDR3 DNA sequence: TGTGCCAGCAGTCCCGGACAGGGGACTTACGAGCAGTACTTC. The encoded protein is CASSPGQGTYEQYF.

The chain joins TRBV6-6 to TRBJ2-7; 8 bases align to TRBD1. Germline V gene data show CDR1 as MNHNY and CDR2 as SVGAGI (reference sequence). CDR3 length equals 14 residues. The junction had 3 bases not matched to a gene; V was cut back by 2 bases and J by 3 bases. The CDR3 DNA is TGTGCCAGCAGTTACGGGACAGGCATCTACGAGCAGTACTTC. Protein: CASSYGTGIYEQYF.

The chain uses TRBV5-4 and TRBJ2-1; D remains ambiguous. V gave up 3 bases and J gave up 6 bases, with 10 bases separating them. The CDR3 is 13 amino acids. Germline loops: CDR1 SGHNT, CDR2 YYREEE (reference sequence). CDR3 residues: CASSSPGFNEQFF. The CDR3 bases are TGTGCCAGCAGCTCACCGGGTTTCAATGAGCAGTTCTTC.

With respect to this clone: Other nucleotide sequences in the sample specify the same CDR3. The chain employs TRBV4-1 and TRBJ2-6; D is unclear. The V gene lost 0 bases and the J gene lost 0 bases, with 6 bases spanning the gap. This CDR3 has 16 amino acids. Germline values: CDR1 MGHRA, CDR2 YSYEKL. The DNA for the CDR3 is TGCGCCAGCAGCCAAGATCGCAGCTCTGGGGCCAACGTCCTGACTTTC. As protein: CASSQDRSSGANVLTF.

The gene calls are TRBV15 and TRBJ2-3, with no clear D. Germline CDR1 and CDR2: LNHNV and YYDKDF (reference sequence). This CDR3 spans 16 amino acids. Trimming removed 3 bases from V and 0 bases from J, with 13 bases in between. Here the CDR3 reads CATSSLEYDSTDTQYF. In DNA form, the CDR3 reads TGTGCCACCAGCAGCCTGGAGTATGACAGCACAGATACGCAGTATTTT.

V gene TRBV19 combines with J gene TRBJ1-2, with D maybe TRBD1 (6 bases). V was trimmed by 6 bases and J by 7 bases, leaving 9 bases between them. The CDR3 loop spans 11 amino acids. CDR1 is LNHDA and CDR2 is SQIVND in the germline V gene (reference sequence). The CDR3 spells CASRQGFGYTF. CDR3 sequence (DNA): TGTGCCAGTAGACAGGGATTTGGCTACACCTTC.

The genes are TRBV28 and TRBJ2-1, with TRBD2 identical over 9 bases. V was clipped by 7 bases and J by 5 bases; unmatched bases: 9. This CDR3 is 15 amino acids long. The germline V gene encodes CDR1 MDHEN and CDR2 SYDVKM. The CDR3 DNA sequence: TGTGCCAGCACTGACCGCGGGAGGGGTGACAATGAGCAGTTCTTC. Protein sequence: CASTDRGRGDNEQFF.

This clone was detected once. It differs at one base from a far larger clone, so likely a read error. V gene TRBV2 combines with J gene TRBJ1-2; D gene uncertain. This CDR3 has 13 amino acids. The V gene's germline CDR1 is SNHLY and CDR2 FYNNEI. V lost 6 bases to trimming and J lost 4 bases, with 12 bases between them. In DNA form, the CDR3 reads TGTGCCAGCAGACAATCGGAACCCTATGGCTACACCTTC. This encodes CASRQSEPYGYTF.

The chain links TRBV18 to TRBJ1-2; D gene ambiguous. The ends were cut back, 0 bases at V and 7 bases at J, with 12 bases in the middle. CDR3 size: 14 residues. Germline CDR1 and CDR2: KGHSH and LQKENI. This CDR3 is CASSPPGWEGGYTF. The DNA for the CDR3 is TGTGCCAGCTCACCACCAGGCTGGGAGGGTGGCTACACCTTC.

This chain joins TRBV6-1 and TRBJ2-2; D might be TRBD2 (6 bases). V was cut by 3 bases and J by 6 bases, with 11 bases left in between. CDR3 length equals 14 residues. CDR1 MNHNS and CDR2 SASEGT come from the germline V gene. The CDR3 DNA sequence: TGTGCCAGCAGTGACGACCCGGGGGCCGGGGAGCTGTTTTTT. Its protein product is CASSDDPGAGELFF.

The chain is built from TRBV4-1 and TRBJ2-5; D is uncertain. V lost 1 base, J lost 4 bases, and 16 bases lay in between. Germline loops: CDR1 MGHRA, CDR2 YSYEKL. The CDR3 has 16 amino acids. CDR3 in DNA: TGCGCCAGCAGCCAAGTCTGGCTGAAAGTGCGAGAGACCCAGTACTTC. Its translation is CASSQVWLKVRETQYF.

This clone was observed a handful of times. The genes are TRBV5-4 and TRBJ2-6; D remains ambiguous. The CDR3 spans 13 residues. The V end was cut by 7 bases, the J end by 4 bases, with 9 bases between. CDR1 and CDR2 (germline): SGHNT, YYREEE (reference sequence). CDR3 protein: CASGPPGANVLTF. The CDR3 bases are TGTGCCAGCGGCCCGCCCGGGGCCAACGTCCTGACTTTC.

This chain links TRBV4-1 with TRBJ2-2, with TRBD2 matching over 9 bases. With V trimmed by 1 base and J by 5 bases, 5 bases remained unmatched. Germline V gives CDR1 MGHRA, CDR2 YSYEKL. CDR3 length: 16 amino acids. The CDR3 DNA follows: TGCGCCAGCAGCCAAGTTGAAGCGGGAGGAACCGGGGAGCTGTTTTTT. Its protein product is CASSQVEAGGTGELFF.

CDR3 amino acids: CASSLGGNTIYF. Written as DNA, the CDR3 is TGTGCCAGCAGCTTAGGTGGAAACACCATATATTTT. The rearrangement joins TRBV7-2 to TRBJ1-3; no reliable D call. The V end lost 1 base, the J end lost 3 bases, and 1 base lay between the germline ends. Per the germline V gene, CDR1 is SGHTA and CDR2 is FQGNSA. The CDR3 length is 12 residues.

The chain is built from TRBV6-1 and TRBJ1-5; D uncertain. The V gene lost 1 base and the J gene lost 3 bases, with 7 bases spanning the gap. CDR3 length equals 14 residues. CDR1 MNHNS and CDR2 SASEGT come from the germline V gene. The CDR3 DNA reads as TGTGCCAGCAGTGAAGTTAGGGTCAATCAGCCCCAGCATTTT. This codes for CASSEVRVNQPQHF.

V and J are TRBV27 and TRBJ2-1; D remains ambiguous. V was pared by 2 bases and J by 7 bases, with 18 bases between. The CDR3 length is 16 residues. CDR1 and CDR2 (germline): MNHEY, SMNVEV (reference sequence). CDR3 sequence: CASSLIGRPGGNEQFF. The CDR3 DNA follows: TGTGCCAGCAGTTTAATCGGCCGACCGGGTGGGAATGAGCAGTTCTTC.

This clone has a handful of counts. This sample also contains other DNA sequences that code for the same CDR3. The gene calls are TRBV20-1 and TRBJ1-1, with a tentative D call TRBD1 (5 bases). This CDR3 comprises 11 residues. CDR1 and CDR2 from the germline V gene are DFQATT and SNEGSKA (reference sequence). V lost 6 bases and J 5 bases, leaving 10 bases between the germline ends. CDR3 nucleotide sequence: TGCAGTGCCAGCCGGGGGACTGAAGCTTTCTTT. Residues: CSASRGTEAFF.

The rearrangement uses TRBV15 and TRBJ2-2, with TRBD1 matching 7 bases. Looked up from germline, CDR1 is LNHNV and CDR2 is YYDKDF (reference sequence). This CDR3 is built from 17 residues. V shed 0 bases and J 0 bases; nucleotides not matched to a gene: 4. The CDR3 reads CATSRDQTGANTGELFF. The CDR3 coding sequence is TGTGCCACCAGCAGAGATCAAACAGGGGCGAACACCGGGGAGCTGTTTTTT.

Comments on this clone: The germline gene is not matched at one end of the junction; a read error may be the cause. CDR3 nucleotide sequence: TGCGCCAGCAGCCAAGCGGGGGGGAACTATCAGCCCCAGCATTTT. The encoded protein is CASSQAGGNYQPQHF. The genes are TRBV13 and TRBJ1-5, with a weak D call TRBD1 (5 bases). The CDR3 runs 15 residues. Germline V CDR1 and CDR2: PRHDT, FYEKMQ (reference sequence). Full variable domain (missing parts from reference TRBV13 and TRBJ1-5): AAGVIQSPRHLIKEKRETATLKCYPIPRHDTVYWYQQGPGQDPQFLISFYEKMQSDKGSIPDRFSAQQFSDYHSELNMSSLELGDSALYFCASSQAGGNYQPQHFGDGTRLSIL.

V is TRBV6-4 and J is TRBJ1-4, with D perhaps matching TRBD1 (6 bases). Deletions cut 11 bases from V and 2 bases from J, with 9 bases between. CDR3 size: 12 residues. The V gene's germline CDR1 is MRHNA and CDR2 SNTAGT. The CDR3 loop is CAARGTNEKLFF. The CDR3 bases are TGTGCCGCAAGGGGGACTAATGAAAAACTGTTTTTT.